The next 21 T cell receptor beta chains were all read from a single sample in a study of cytomegalovirus exposure and HLA in healthy donors. A multiplex PCR was run with 60 Vbeta primers and 13 Jbeta primers. Here immunoSEQ multiplex PCR was the method, and the copy in TCRdb shows in-frame clones only, minus some. The sample consists of about 98,000 clones, less than 85% of them appearing once. Sequenced material: PBMCs. These receptors were collected from a male donor in good health and CMV-seronegative.

CDR3 in DNA: TGCGCCAGCAGCTTGGCTGCTAGCGGGATTTACTACGAGCAGTACTTC. Translation gives CASSLAASGIYYEQYF. V usage is TRBV5-1 and J usage is TRBJ2-7; 9 nucleotides match TRBD2. The CDR3 runs to 16 residues. V lost 0 bases to trimming and J lost 3 bases; unmatched junction nucleotides: 7. Germline assignment: CDR1 SGHRS and CDR2 YFSETQ.

CDR3 loop: CASSIAGDSNQPQHF. CDR3 nucleotides: TGTGCCAGTAGTATAGCAGGGGATAGCAATCAGCCCCAGCATTTT. The V gene is TRBV19, the J gene TRBJ1-5, with D perhaps TRBD1 (6 bases). CDR3 size: 15 residues. The V end lost 1 base, the J end lost 0 bases, and 7 bases lay between the germline ends. Per germline, CDR1 LNHDA and CDR2 SQIVND (reference sequence).

The chain employs TRBV25-1 and TRBJ1-4; 7 bases align to TRBD1. CDR1 is MGHDK and CDR2 is SYGVNS in the germline V gene. Germline trimming cut 8 bases from V and 6 bases from J; bases unmatched to any gene: 9. The CDR3 spans 14 residues. The DNA for the CDR3 is TGTGCCAGCGGAGACGGGACAGATTATGAAAAACTGTTTTTT. Translated: CASGDGTDYEKLFF.

This clone appeared once. The V gene is TRBV27, the J gene TRBJ1-1, with D perhaps matching TRBD1 (6 bases). Trimming shortened V by 2 bases and J by 0 bases, and 16 bases separated the two germline ends. The germline V gene has CDR1 MNHEY and CDR2 SMNVEV (reference sequence). This CDR3 is built from 17 residues. CDR3 residues: CASSLTQGPGVNTEAFF. Written as DNA, the CDR3 is TGTGCCAGCAGTTTAACCCAGGGGCCAGGTGTGAACACTGAAGCTTTCTTT.

The chain couples TRBV10-3 to TRBJ2-7; D unclear. This CDR3 is 17 amino acids long. CDR1 ENHRY and CDR2 SYGVKD come from the germline V gene. V lost 4 bases and J lost 4, with 23 bases in between. The DNA of the CDR3 is TGTGCCATCAGTGCCCAGAGGCTCAAGTCGAAATCTTACGAGCAGTACTTC. Encoded protein: CAISAQRLKSKSYEQYF.

V gene TRBV30 combines with J gene TRBJ2-5; 7 bases are shared with TRBD1. Germline V lookup: CDR1 GTSNPN, CDR2 SVGIG (reference sequence). Trimming cost V 1 base and J 5 bases; bases outside gene matches: 10. CDR3 size: 15 residues. As DNA, the CDR3 is TGTGCCTGGAGTGCGACAGGGCTGACAGGGGAGACCCAGTACTTC. It is translated as CAWSATGLTGETQYF.

V usage is TRBV7-2 and J usage is TRBJ1-2; possible D gene TRBD1, 5 bases. V shed 1 base and J shed 4 bases, with 7 bases lying between them. CDR3 length: 13 amino acids. Germline lookup yields CDR1 SGHTA and CDR2 FQGNSA. CDR3 region: CASSLGGAYGYTF. As DNA, the CDR3 is TGTGCCAGCAGCTTAGGTGGGGCCTATGGCTACACCTTC.

The chain recombines TRBV27 with TRBJ2-1; 9 nucleotides match TRBD1. V was pared by 6 bases and J by 4 bases, with 7 bases of the junction left unmatched. CDR1 MNHEY and CDR2 SMNVEV come from the germline V gene (reference sequence). The CDR3 sequence is 15 residues long. The CDR3 DNA is TGTGCCAGCAGCCCACCGGGACAGGGATACAATGAGCAGTTCTTC. Translating it yields CASSPPGQGYNEQFF.

The chain recombines TRBV2 with TRBJ2-1, with D uncertain. The V gene lost 8 bases and the J gene lost 2 bases, with 13 bases spanning the gap. CDR3 size: 14 residues. Germline values: CDR1 SNHLY, CDR2 FYNNEI. The DNA of the CDR3 is TGTGCCAGCCGGCTCGAGGAGACCTACAATGAGCAGTTCTTC. Translating gives CASRLEETYNEQFF.

The V and J genes are TRBV15 and TRBJ2-5, with D maybe TRBD2 (5 bases). Trimming pared 1 base from V and 5 bases from J, leaving 17 bases between. The CDR3 covers 16 residues. Germline V gene sequence: CDR1 LNHNV, CDR2 YYDKDF (reference sequence). CDR3 in amino acids: CATSRGVTGSGETQYF. The CDR3, as DNA: TGTGCCACCAGCAGAGGAGTCACGGGGTCGGGCGAGACCCAGTACTTC.

This sequence joins TRBV15 and TRBJ2-5, with D maybe TRBD2 (6 bases). The V end was cut by 0 bases, the J end by 5 bases, with 13 bases between. The germline V gene has CDR1 LNHNV and CDR2 YYDKDF (reference sequence). This CDR3 is built from 15 residues. The CDR3 region is CATSRDRTSWETQYF. CDR3 in DNA: TGTGCCACCAGCAGAGATCGAACTAGCTGGGAGACCCAGTACTTC.

The chain has TRBV7-9 and TRBJ2-5; 7 nucleotides match TRBD2. This CDR3 comprises 16 residues. After removal of 5 bases from V and 4 bases from J, the junction contained 13 bases not matched to a gene. Germline V gene sequence: CDR1 SEHNR, CDR2 FQNEAQ (reference sequence). In DNA, the CDR3 is TGTGCCAGCAGCCCACCTCGGCGGGAGTTCACAGAGACCCAGTACTTC. This translates into CASSPPRREFTETQYF.

This clone has a handful of counts. The chain has TRBV7-2 and TRBJ2-2; 9 positions agree with TRBD2. Germline V gene lookup returns CDR1 SGHTA and CDR2 FQGNSA. This CDR3 spans 16 amino acids. Trimming cost V 1 base and J 8 bases; bases outside gene matches: 8. The CDR3 sequence is CASSLEVAGVGGELFF. The CDR3 nucleotides read TGTGCCAGCAGCTTAGAAGTAGCGGGAGTGGGTGGGGAGCTGTTTTTT.

The chain employs TRBV27 and TRBJ1-2, with 10 bases aligning to TRBD1. The CDR3 is made up of 16 amino acids. V gave up 5 bases and J gave up 3 bases; unmatched junction bases: 9. The germline V gene has CDR1 MNHEY and CDR2 SMNVEV (reference sequence). The CDR3 DNA reads TGTGCCAGCAGTGATCGGGACAGGGGAAGGGACTATGGCTACACCTTC. Translated, it gives CASSDRDRGRDYGYTF.

The gene calls are TRBV10-3 and TRBJ2-2; D is unresolved. The V and J ends lost 0 bases and 4 bases respectively, with 6 bases between them. The CDR3 is made up of 14 amino acids. The V gene's germline CDR1 is ENHRY and CDR2 SYGVKD. This CDR3 is CAISESHSTGELFF. The CDR3 coding sequence is TGTGCCATCAGTGAGTCCCACAGCACCGGGGAGCTGTTTTTT.

The chain couples TRBV5-1 to TRBJ2-7; 8 positions agree with TRBD1. This CDR3 is built from 13 residues. Germline CDR1 reads SGHRS; CDR2 reads YFSETQ. The trim removed 3 bases at V and 6 bases at J, leaving 5 bases unmatched. CDR3 nucleotide sequence: TGCGCCAGCAGCTGGACAGGGTTAAGCGAGCAGTACTTC. Translation: CASSWTGLSEQYF.

The rearrangement links TRBV5-1 to TRBJ2-7; 9 positions agree with TRBD1. The CDR3 is made up of 13 amino acids. Germline V gene data show CDR1 as SGHRS and CDR2 as YFSETQ. V lost 5 bases, J lost 9 bases, and 9 bases stayed unmatched. The DNA for the CDR3 is TGCGCCAGCAGTCCCGGGACAGGGTATAGGCAGTACTTC. Its protein product is CASSPGTGYRQYF.

The V and J genes are TRBV7-3 and TRBJ2-3; 11 nucleotides align to TRBD1. CDR1 is SGHTA and CDR2 is FQGTGA in the germline V gene. The CDR3 length is 17 residues. Germline trimming cut 2 bases from V and 4 bases from J; bases unmatched to any gene: 8. The CDR3 DNA reads TGTGCCAGCAGCTTATCCGAGGACAGGGGGCGACCAGATACGCAGTATTTT. Translating gives CASSLSEDRGRPDTQYF.

As DNA, the CDR3 is TGTGCCAGCTCACCACCTAACAGAGATCAGCCCCAGCATTTT. Translated, it gives CASSPPNRDQPQHF. The chain combines TRBV18 with TRBJ1-5; unclear D gene. Trimming stripped 0 bases from V and 5 bases from J, with 8 bases between. The CDR3 is 14 residues long. CDR1 KGHSH and CDR2 LQKENI come from the germline V gene.

The V call is TRBV28, the J call TRBJ1-4, with TRBD1 as a possible D gene (5 bases). The CDR3 covers 13 residues. Trimming cost V 5 bases and J 8 bases, with 12 bases left between them. Germline V CDR1 and CDR2: MDHEN, SYDVKM. In nucleotides, the CDR3 is TGTGCCAGCAGTCATGGGGCGTTGGAAAAACTGTTTTTT. It yields the protein CASSHGALEKLFF.

The V call is TRBV30, the J call TRBJ1-1, with 7 bases fitting TRBD1. With V trimmed by 0 bases and J by 4 bases, 2 bases remained unmatched. Per germline, CDR1 GTSNPN and CDR2 SVGIG (reference sequence). The CDR3 runs to 13 residues. In nucleotides, the CDR3 is TGTGCCTGGAGTGTACAGGGGAGCACTGAAGCTTTCTTT. It is translated as CAWSVQGSTEAFF.